These 3 T cell receptor beta chains share one sample of origin, sequenced in a study of blood T cell repertoires in COVID-19. The table came from immunoSEQ multiplex PCR; TCRdb's copy has only in-frame clones and leaves some out. The data contain 400,000 to 450,000 clones, 90% of them singletons. The source material was PBMCs or T cells enriched from blood (not recorded which). Source of these receptors: a young man who had recovered from COVID-19.

The gene calls are TRBV18 and TRBJ2-3, with 8 bases lining up with TRBD2. The CDR3 covers 16 residues. CDR1 and CDR2 from the germline V gene are KGHSH and LQKENI. Germline trimming cut 3 bases from V and 6 bases from J; bases unmatched to any gene: 11. CDR3 region: CASSPSTSGGGDTQYF. The CDR3 DNA reads TGTGCCAGCTCACCTTCGACAAGCGGGGGAGGGGATACGCAGTATTTT.

V is TRBV25-1 and J is TRBJ2-7; TRBD2 matches 14 bases. J lost 6 bases, V lost 4 bases, and 2 bases had no gene match. The CDR3 has 14 residues. CDR1 and CDR2 (germline): MGHDK, SYGVNS. The CDR3 DNA follows: TGTGCCAGCAGTGCTGGGACTAGCGGGAGCGAGCAGTACTTC. It yields the protein CASSAGTSGSEQYF.

V and J are TRBV12-5 and TRBJ1-6; no firm D call. Looked up from germline, CDR1 is LGHNT and CDR2 is FRNRAP. There are 18 residues in the CDR3. V was clipped by 7 bases and J by 6 bases, with 25 bases between them. CDR3 region: CASAITTARGSFNSPLHF. The CDR3 nucleotides read TGTGCTAGTGCCATAACCACCGCCCGGGGTTCTTTTAATTCACCCCTCCACTTT. The variable domain in full, with the rest retrieved from reference TRBV12-5 and TRBJ1-6, is DARVTQTPRHKVTEMGQEVTMRCQPILGHNTVFWYRQTMMQGLELLAYFRNRAPLDDSGMPKDRFSAEMPDATLATLKIQPSEPRDSAVYFCASAITTARGSFNSPLHFGNGTRLTVT.